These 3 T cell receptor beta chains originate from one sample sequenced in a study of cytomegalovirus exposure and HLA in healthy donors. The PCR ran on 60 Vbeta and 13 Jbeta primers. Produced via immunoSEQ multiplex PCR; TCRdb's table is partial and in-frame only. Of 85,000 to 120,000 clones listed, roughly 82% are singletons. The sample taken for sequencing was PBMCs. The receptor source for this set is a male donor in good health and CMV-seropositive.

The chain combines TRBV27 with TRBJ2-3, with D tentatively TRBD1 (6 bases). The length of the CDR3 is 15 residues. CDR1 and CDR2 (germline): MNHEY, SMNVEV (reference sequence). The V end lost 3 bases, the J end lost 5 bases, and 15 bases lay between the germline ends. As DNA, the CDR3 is TGTGCCAGCAGTTTCTCCCAGGGGTTGGGAGATACGCAGTATTTT. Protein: CASSFSQGLGDTQYF.

The CDR3 sequence is CASSYPGLRTQYF. In DNA form, the CDR3 reads TGTGCCAGCAGTTACCCGGGACTCCGTACGCAGTATTTT. V gene TRBV6-5 combines with J gene TRBJ2-3; D is possibly TRBD2 (6 bases). Germline V gene data show CDR1 as MNHEY and CDR2 as SVGAGI. The CDR3 is 13 amino acids. Trimming removed 2 bases at V and 8 bases at J, with 11 bases between.

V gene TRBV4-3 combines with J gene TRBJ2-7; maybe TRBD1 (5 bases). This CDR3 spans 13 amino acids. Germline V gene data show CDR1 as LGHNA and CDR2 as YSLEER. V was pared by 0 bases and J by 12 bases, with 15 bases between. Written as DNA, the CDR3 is TGCGCCAGCAGCCAAGATACAAGGGGTCTAAGGTACTTC. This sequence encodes CASSQDTRGLRYF.